This T cell receptor (beta chain) was captured by sequencing in a study of persistence of HIV-infected CD4 T cells. This was the immunoSEQ version 4 assay in survey mode. Measured with immunoSEQ multiplex PCR; TCRdb has only the in-frame clones, and not every one. The data contain about 40,000 clones, 70% to 80% of them seen just once; the ten biggest clones take up around 14%. The stimulus was an HIV-1 Gag 15-mer peptide pool, 1 ug/peptide/mL. CD40L-negative CD69-negative CD45RO-high memory CD4+ T cells were sorted as populations depleted of antigen-responding cells. This clone was picked up a small number of times. Its antigen remains unidentified. The CDR3 spans 17 residues. Per the germline V gene, CDR1 is SGHVS and CDR2 is FNYEAQ. The V and J ends lost 5 bases and 3 bases respectively, with 20 bases between them.

The TCR comes from an adult man with HIV who was CMV-seropositive. The V and J genes are TRBV7-6 and TRBJ2-1; D is unclear. Sequences were derived from CD4+ T cells sorted from PBMCs after approximately 19-hour stimulation, sampled from a patient who received antiretroviral therapy. The CDR3 sequence: CASSRRSQRPSYNEQFF. Written as DNA, the CDR3 is TGTGCCAGCAGCCGTAGATCACAGCGCCCTAGCTACAATGAGCAGTTCTTC.